Listed here are 21 T cell receptor beta chains from one sample, sequenced in a study of regulatory T cells in long-lasting Graves disease. Indicated time point: newly diagnosed GD, antithyroid drugs for less than 3 months. Generation of the TCR library employed RNA extracted from PBMCs. Relying on iRepertoire HTBI primers and Arm-PCR of CDR3 regions, the team built TCR beta libraries. One entry per CDR3 protein, called by TCRdb with MiXCR from the multiplex PCR reads. Seen here are some 340,000 distinct CDR3 sequences, about 11% observed once, and the top ten hold 15% to 20%. These data also formed part of another study, on T cells in Graves' hyperthyroidism and ophthalmopathy.

Sequenced here: peripheral blood mononuclear cells (PBMCs), sampled at new diagnosis, from a patient treated with antithyroid drugs. These receptors all come from a woman under 30 with Graves disease.

This clonotype was seen ten or more times. This sequence joins TRBV28 and TRBJ2-6; the D gene could be TRBD1 or TRBD2 (6 bases each). The CDR3 loop spans 16 amino acids. CDR1 is MDHEN, CDR2 SYDVKM, per germline. Trimming stripped 6 bases from V and 4 bases from J, with 16 bases between. The CDR3 DNA is TGTGCCAGCAGCCAGTCGGGGGCGGACGGGGCCAACGTCCTGACTTTC. As protein: CASSQSGADGANVLTF. Supplemented by reference TRBV28 and TRBJ2-6, the full variable domain reads DVKVTQSSRYLVKRTGEKVFLECVQDMDHENMFWYRQDPGLGLRLIYFSYDVKMKEKGDIPEGYSVSREKKERFSLILESASTNQTSMYLCASSQSGADGANVLTFGAGSRLTVL.

In this sample, this clonotype turned up many times. The rearrangement links TRBV20-1 to TRBJ2-2, with 9 bases aligning to TRBD1. CDR3 length equals 15 residues. The J segment lost 2 bases and the V segment lost 6 bases, leaving 7 bases of the junction unmatched. The germline V gene encodes CDR1 DFQATT and CDR2 SNEGSKA (reference sequence). The CDR3 sequence is CSAPRQGGNTGELFF. In DNA, the CDR3 is TGCAGTGCCCCTAGACAGGGGGGTAACACCGGGGAGCTGTTTTTT.

This clonotype was counted at least ten times. The chain is built from TRBV7-8 and TRBJ2-2; D unresolved. The CDR3 runs 14 residues. Trimming pared 3 bases from V and 2 bases from J, leaving 7 bases between. Germline CDR1 is SGHVS and CDR2 is FQNEAQ. The CDR3 reads CASSFLGNTGELFF. The CDR3 bases are TGTGCCAGCAGCTTTTTAGGAAACACCGGGGAGCTGTTTTTT. The whole variable domain, remainder taken from reference TRBV7-8 and TRBJ2-2, is GAGVSQSPRYKVAKRGQDVALRCDPISGHVSLFWYQQALGQGPEFLTYFQNEAQLDKSGLPSDRFFAERPEGSVSTLKIQRTQQEDSAVYLCASSFLGNTGELFFGEGSRLTVL.

This clonotype has a handful of counts. A junction end diverges from the germline sequence, so it may reflect a read error. V is TRBV20-1 and J is TRBJ1-5; 7 nucleotides agree with TRBD1. Germline V gene lookup returns CDR1 DFQATT and CDR2 SNEGSKA (reference sequence). This CDR3 contains 14 residues. The CDR3 loop reads CSALTGSGNQPQRF. The CDR3 DNA reads TGCAGTGCTCTGACAGGGAGCGGCAATCAGCCCCAGCGTTTT.

This clonotype was recorded a few times. The V and J genes are TRBV7-9 and TRBJ2-2, with D uncertain. The CDR3 spans 18 residues. The germline V and J ends were trimmed by 1 base and 0 bases, with 15 bases remaining between them. Germline CDR1 reads SEHNR; CDR2 reads FQNEAQ (reference sequence). CDR3 residues: CASSLVGRGRTNTGELFF. DNA for the CDR3: TGTGCCAGCAGCTTAGTCGGACGAGGCCGTACGAACACCGGGGAGCTGTTTTTT.

The table lists this clonotype with many counts. The CDR3 here is CASSSIAGLAGGGYEQYF. The CDR3 DNA is TGTGCCAGCAGCTCTATAGCGGGTCTGGCGGGAGGGGGGTACGAGCAGTACTTC. This rearrangement joins TRBV7-8 to TRBJ2-7; 9 nucleotides line up with TRBD2. Per the germline V gene, CDR1 is SGHVS and CDR2 is FQNEAQ. CDR3 size: 18 residues. V gave up 4 bases and J gave up 4 bases; unmatched junction bases: 17.

This clonotype has only a few counts. The gene calls are TRBV29-1 and TRBJ1-4; the D gene is possibly TRBD1 (5 bases). Deletions cut 8 bases from V and 2 bases from J, with 12 bases between. This CDR3 is 13 amino acids long. The germline V gene encodes CDR1 SQVTM and CDR2 ANQGSEA. CDR3 sequence: CSTTGTTNEKLFF. The CDR3 DNA reads as TGCAGCACTACCGGGACGACTAATGAAAAACTGTTTTTT.

The sample holds many counts of this clonotype. The V and J genes are TRBV6-1 and TRBJ1-5; 7 bases fit TRBD1. Losses at the gene ends were 7 bases for V and 3 bases for J; bases not matched to a gene: 12. Germline assignment: CDR1 MNHNS and CDR2 SASEGT. This CDR3 contains 16 residues. Written as DNA, the CDR3 is TGTGCCAGCAATCAAGAGGGGGACAGAGACAATCAGCCCCAGCATTTT. Protein product: CASNQEGDRDNQPQHF.

This clonotype was recorded many times. The chain uses TRBV6-2 or TRBV6-3 and TRBJ2-7, with D perhaps TRBD1 or TRBD2 (5 bases each). Per germline, CDR1 MNHEY and CDR2 SVGEGT. CDR3 length: 13 amino acids. V lost 0 bases, J lost 9 bases, and 12 bases lay in between. As DNA, the CDR3 is TGTGCCAGCAGTTACTCGACGCCAGGGAGGCAGTACTTC. Translated: CASSYSTPGRQYF.

This clonotype came up a few times. This chain uses TRBV20-1 with TRBJ2-5; 7 bases agree with TRBD1. Germline CDR1 reads DFQATT; CDR2 reads SNEGSKA (reference sequence). This CDR3 region has 16 residues. Losses at the gene ends were 6 bases for V and 1 base for J; bases not matched to a gene: 14. The CDR3 spells CSAESGDSRTQETQYF. CDR3 bases: TGCAGTGCGGAATCCGGGGACAGCCGCACCCAAGAGACCCAGTACTTC.

This clonotype was seen at least ten times. The CDR3 coding sequence is TGTGCCAGCAGTGAAGCCATCGTCCCAAGGGGGTACCAAGAGACCCAGTACTTC. This sequence encodes CASSEAIVPRGYQETQYF. V and J are TRBV6-1 and TRBJ2-5; D perhaps matches TRBD1 (6 bases). Germline V gene data show CDR1 as MNHNS and CDR2 as SASEGT. The CDR3 contains 18 residues. V lost 0 bases to trimming and J lost 0 bases, with 17 bases between them.

The rearrangement links TRBV6-2 or TRBV6-3 to TRBJ1-4; 8 nucleotides agree with TRBD1. The CDR3 extends over 16 amino acids. CDR1 is MNHEY and CDR2 is SVGEGT in the germline V gene. After removal of 7 bases from V and 0 bases from J, the junction contained 7 bases not matched to a gene. The chain's CDR3 is CASKRSGGTTNEKLFF. The CDR3 DNA reads TGTGCCAGCAAGAGGTCAGGGGGCACAACTAATGAAAAACTGTTTTTT.

A note on this clonotype: This clone may be a read error of a much larger clone one base away. The V call is TRBV6-2 or TRBV6-3, the J call TRBJ2-1; D possibly corresponds to TRBD2 (5 bases). The germline V gene has CDR1 MNHEY and CDR2 SVGEGT. Trimming pared 7 bases from V and 5 bases from J, leaving 15 bases between. CDR3 size: 14 residues. The CDR3 DNA is TGTGCCAGCACCCGGGGAAACAGTCACAATGAGCAGTTCTTC. This codes for CASTRGNSHNEQFF.

This clonotype was found many times. The CDR3 DNA sequence: TGTGCCAGCAGTTTTTCGGTACGGGGAGCCACAGATACGCAGTATTTT. This gives the protein CASSFSVRGATDTQYF. The chain carries TRBV12-3 or TRBV12-4 and TRBJ2-3; TRBD2 might be the D (5 bases). The CDR3 is 16 residues long. The V end lost 3 bases, the J end lost 2 bases, and 15 bases lay between the germline ends.

CDR3 nucleotides: TGTGCCAGCAGCCCCTTTGGGTATACTGGGGCCAACGTCCTGACTTTC. This translates into CASSPFGYTGANVLTF. J is TRBJ2-6 and V is TRBV7-8; no definite D call. Trimming left V 5 bases short and J 2 bases short, with 13 bases between. The CDR3 is made up of 16 amino acids. Germline V lookup: CDR1 SGHVS, CDR2 FQNEAQ.

There are many counts of this clonotype. The chain carries TRBV10-3 and TRBJ1-1; possible D gene TRBD1, 6 bases. The CDR3 runs 13 residues. V shed 4 bases and J shed 0 bases, with 6 bases lying between them. CDR1 and CDR2 (germline): ENHRY, SYGVKD. The CDR3 DNA sequence: TGTGCCATCAGTGGGACAGTGAACACTGAAGCTTTCTTT. The encoded protein is CAISGTVNTEAFF.

This clonotype was counted a few times. One end of the junction fails to match germline, which may point to a read error. The chain links TRBV29-1 to TRBJ1-2; no clear D gene. Germline loops: CDR1 SQVTM, CDR2 ANQGSEA. CDR3 length equals 8 residues. The CDR3 bases are TGCAGCGTTGAAGACAGTTTGTTC. Protein: CSVEDSLF.

There are a few counts of this clonotype. The chain joins TRBV7-2 to TRBJ1-3; D is ambiguous. The V end lost 4 bases, the J end lost 0 bases, and 10 bases lay between the germline ends. This CDR3 has 15 residues. Germline values: CDR1 SGHTA, CDR2 FQGNSA. CDR3 bases: TGTGCCAGCAGCTCCTCGGGTATCTCTGGAAACACCATATATTTT. Translated: CASSSSGISGNTIYF.

There are many counts of this clonotype. The rearrangement links TRBV7-2 to TRBJ2-1, with D tentatively TRBD2 (7 bases). The J call is in doubt because the DNA end fits TRBJ2-5 better. The CDR3 length is 15 residues. Germline CDR1 is SGHTA and CDR2 is FQGNSA. Here the CDR3 DNA reads TGTGCCAGCAGCGATTACGCGGGGGCGCAAGAGACCCAGTACTTC. This sequence encodes CASSDYAGAQETQYF.

This clonotype appeared many times. The chain recombines TRBV11-2 with TRBJ1-1; D uncertain. Germline assignment: CDR1 SGHAT and CDR2 FQNNGV. The CDR3 sequence is 13 residues long. V dropped 2 bases and J dropped 0 bases, with 4 bases sitting between them. The CDR3 reads CASSLLVNTEAFF. The CDR3 DNA is TGTGCCAGCAGCTTATTGGTGAACACTGAAGCTTTCTTT.

This clonotype was seen many times. V usage is TRBV7-9 and J usage is TRBJ2-2; maybe TRBD2 (5 bases). This CDR3 is 14 amino acids long. From germline, CDR1 is SEHNR and CDR2 FQNEAQ (reference sequence). Trimming took 3 bases from V and 5 from J, leaving 10 bases between them. CDR3 protein: CASSFDYTTGELFF. Here the CDR3 DNA reads TGTGCCAGCAGCTTTGACTATACGACCGGGGAGCTGTTTTTT.